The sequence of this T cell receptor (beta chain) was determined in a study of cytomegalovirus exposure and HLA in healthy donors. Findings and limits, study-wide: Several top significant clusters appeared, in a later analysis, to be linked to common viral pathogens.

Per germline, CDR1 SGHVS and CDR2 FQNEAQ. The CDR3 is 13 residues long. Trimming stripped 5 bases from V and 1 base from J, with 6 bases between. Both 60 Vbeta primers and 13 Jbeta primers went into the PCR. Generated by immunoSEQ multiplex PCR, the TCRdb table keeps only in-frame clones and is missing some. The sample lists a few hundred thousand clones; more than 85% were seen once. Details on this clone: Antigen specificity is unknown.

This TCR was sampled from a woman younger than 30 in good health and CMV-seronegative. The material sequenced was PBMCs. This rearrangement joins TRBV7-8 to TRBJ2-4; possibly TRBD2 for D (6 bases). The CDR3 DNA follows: TGTGCCAGCAGCCGGGAGGCCAAAAACATTCAGTACTTC. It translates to CASSREAKNIQYF.